The entry that follows covers one T cell receptor beta chain sequence. As yet, its antigen is unknown. Subsets obtained from CD4+ cells comprised CD45RA+ naive and CD45RA-negative memory cells. These data are taken from a study of shared clonotypes between healthy human individuals. Germline CDR1 is SGHDN and CDR2 is FVKESK. The CDR3 extends over 15 amino acids. V was shortened by 4 bases and J by 4 bases, with 13 bases between the two germline ends. General study results and limits: Clonotypes which were not shared had lower generation probabilities than clonotypes that all four donors shared. Compared with memory subsets, naive subsets generally had larger estimated richness. Rarefaction showed sorted-subset sequencing was incomplete despite large depth.

Measured with immunoSEQ multiplex PCR; TCRdb has only the in-frame clones, and not every one. The sample shows some 660,000 clones, around 73% of them seen only once. Source material: memory CD4+ T cells sorted from blood. Described subset: CD45RA-negative fraction. The chain joins TRBV14 to TRBJ1-4; D remains ambiguous. The sequence came from a woman between 25 and 40 years old in good health. Here the CDR3 DNA reads TGTGCCAGCAGCCGGAGACCGTTTCATAATGAAAAACTGTTTTTT. This codes for CASSRRPFHNEKLFF.